A selection of T cell receptor beta chains follows, all from one sample in a study of regulatory T cells in long-lasting Graves disease. TCRdb recomputed calls from the multiplex PCR reads with MiXCR, one row per CDR3 protein. There are roughly 420,000 distinct CDR3 sequences in the sample; less than 20% occur only once, and about 25% lies in the top ten. This sample also appeared in a second study, on T cells in Graves' hyperthyroidism and ophthalmopathy.

This specimen was peripheral blood mononuclear cells (PBMCs), taken at new diagnosis, from a patient treated with antithyroid drugs. The source of these receptors is a woman under 30 with Graves disease. The CDR3 runs from the conserved cysteine through the conserved F or W. Fields, in order: D gene, J gene, CDR3 length, V gene, clone size, CDR3 DNA, CDR3 protein. A D gene is named only where the DNA matches it firmly. The size of a clone is reported for some rows only, either as once, few or many, or as a class for expanded clones.

>NA|TRBJ1-1|13|TRBV11-3|few
TGTGCCAGCAGCTTGAAGGGAAACACTGAAGCTTCCTTT
CASSLKGNTEASF
>NA|TRBJ2-6|15|TRBV6-1|few
TGTGCCAGCGGGACCGACATCTTGAGGGCCAACGTCCTGACTTTC
CASGTDILRANVLTF
>NA|TRBJ1-2|12|TRBV6-1|many
TGTGCCAGCAGTCCTCGGACGAGGGGCTACACCTTC
CASSPRTRGYTF
>TRBD1|TRBJ1-1|14|TRBV29-1|few
TGCAGCGCAAAGGACAGGGTCATGAACACTGGAGCTTTCTTT
CSAKDRVMNTGAFF
>NA|TRBJ1-2|15|TRBV11-1|NA
TGTGCCAGCAGCTTACTGGTAGGGGCGCGAGATGGCTACACCTTC
CASSLLVGARDGYTF
>NA|TRBJ1-6|11|TRBV25-1|NA
TGTGCCAGCAGTGGGAGTGGGACCCTCCACTTT
CASSGSGTLHF
>TRBD1|TRBJ1-4|18|TRBV3-1|few
TGTGCCAGCAGCCAAAGCGCAGGGGGATTTGCAACTAATGAAAAACTGTTTTTT
CASSQSAGGFATNEKLFF
>TRBD1|TRBJ1-2|17|TRBV5-5|NA
TGTGCCAGCAGCTTTGAAGGCCGGGACAGGGAGGGCTATGGCTACACCTTC
CASSFEGRDREGYGYTF
>NA|TRBJ1-2|14|TRBV20-1|few
TGCAGTGCTAGTCCGAACCAGGGTGCCTATGGCTACACCTTC
CSASPNQGAYGYTF
>NA|TRBJ1-1|13|TRBV20-1|few
TGCAGTGCTAGGGCCGGGCCGAACACTGAAGCTTTCTTT
CSARAGPNTEAFF
>TRBD1|TRBJ2-1|12|TRBV29-1|few
TGCAGCGTGGGGGACAGTAGAGACGAGCAGTTCTTC
CSVGDSRDEQFF
>TRBD1|TRBJ2-2|16|TRBV19|few
TGTGCCAGTAGGGATAAACAGGGGGCGCGAACCGGGGAGCTGTTTTTT
CASRDKQGARTGELFF
>NA|TRBJ1-3|14|TRBV2|many
TGTGCCAGCAGCACCAGGACCGGAGGAAACACCATATATTTT
CASSTRTGGNTIYF
>NA|TRBJ2-2|15|TRBV19|few
TGTGCCAGTAGTATACGACTAGGCGGCACCGGGGAGCTGTTTTTT
CASSIRLGGTGELFF
>NA|TRBJ1-4|13|TRBV5-6|many
TGTGCCAGCAGCTTGCGGCCTAATGAAAAACTGTTTTTT
CASSLRPNEKLFF
>TRBD2|TRBJ2-1|16|TRBV9|NA
TGTGCCAGCAGCGTAGAAGCGGGAGGGTCTCACAATGAGCAGTTCTTC
CASSVEAGGSHNEQFF
>NA|TRBJ2-7|14|TRBV6-1|few
TGTGCCAGCAGGACCCGACAGTTCTCCTACGAGCAGTACTTC
CASRTRQFSYEQYF
>NA|TRBJ2-5|13|TRBV20-1|NA
TGCAGTGCTAGGGAGATGAGCGTAGAGACCCAGTACTTC
CSAREMSVETQYF